A selection of T cell receptor beta chains follows, all from one sample in a study of T cell clusters in autoimmune cytopenias. Each CDR3 protein gets one entry in TCRdb, which reprocessed the multiplex PCR reads and gives no DNA. This repertoire includes approximately 9,400 distinct CDR3 sequences. Sequenced sample: peripheral blood. The receptors originated from a human donor with an autoimmune cytopenia or autoimmune hepatitis (not recorded which). CDR3s include the opening cysteine and the closing phenylalanine or tryptophan. The size entry is marked missing in some rows and otherwise reads once, few, many or a size class.

J: TRBJ2-4
size: medium-sized
V: TRBV27
CDR3: CASSFAGGNIQYF

J: TRBJ2-4
size: -
V: TRBV7-2
CDR3: CASSLDRAAKNIQYF

J: TRBJ2-1
size: medium-sized
V: TRBV19
CDR3: CASSSRDSNSYNEQFF

J: TRBJ1-2
size: -
V: TRBV4-3
CDR3: CASSQDRDRGSGYGYTF

J: TRBJ1-1
size: -
V: TRBV12-3/TRBV12-4
CDR3: CASTPGGNTEAFF

J: TRBJ2-5
size: -
V: TRBV15
CDR3: CATSRKRTSGTQETQYF

J: TRBJ2-7
size: medium-sized
V: TRBV6-1
CDR3: CASSAEGTGGYEQYF

J: TRBJ2-1
size: -
V: TRBV20-1
CDR3: CSARDPPVFYEQFF

J: TRBJ2-4
size: -
V: TRBV2
CDR3: CASSENPGQQYF

J: TRBJ2-1
size: medium-sized
V: TRBV6-1
CDR3: CASTLDGIGVYNEQFF

J: TRBJ1-5
size: -
V: TRBV28
CDR3: CASSSGLSQPQHF

J: TRBJ2-7
size: -
V: TRBV7-6
CDR3: CASSLASSGSYEQYF

J: TRBJ2-7
size: -
V: TRBV20-1
CDR3: CSAKGLAGSYEQYF

J: TRBJ2-7
size: -
V: TRBV5-4
CDR3: CASRLGDEQYF

J: TRBJ1-2
size: -
V: TRBV20-1
CDR3: CSAEKLGQSNYGYTF

J: TRBJ2-1
size: medium-sized
V: TRBV6-6
CDR3: CASSYSPGRDEQFF

J: TRBJ1-2
size: -
V: TRBV7-9
CDR3: CASSPGGTGVGYTF

J: TRBJ2-3
size: -
V: TRBV6-2/TRBV6-3
CDR3: CASRTPGLAGGLTDTQYF

J: TRBJ1-4
size: -
V: TRBV6-2/TRBV6-3
CDR3: CASSSQTGGTGRKKLFF

J: TRBJ1-2
size: -
V: TRBV20-1
CDR3: CSARDRLDGYTF

J: TRBJ1-3
size: medium-sized
V: TRBV5-4
CDR3: CASSVNWGSGNTIYF

J: TRBJ2-1
size: medium-sized
V: TRBV19
CDR3: CASSIHGQGYNEQFF

J: TRBJ1-2
size: medium-sized
V: TRBV29-1
CDR3: CSATGGNYGYTF

J: TRBJ1-6
size: -
V: TRBV5-4
CDR3: CASSLDRITNSPLHF

J: TRBJ2-1
size: medium-sized
V: TRBV19
CDR3: CASSPLGAGFYNEQFF

J: TRBJ2-3
size: -
V: TRBV5-6
CDR3: CASISTSSLPGGYDTQYF

J: TRBJ2-5
size: -
V: TRBV5-6
CDR3: CASSSTGTSGETQYF

J: TRBJ1-1
size: -
V: TRBV7-2
CDR3: CASSLDGFWAFF

J: TRBJ2-3
size: medium-sized
V: TRBV6-1
CDR3: CASSDPGQTQYF

J: TRBJ2-1
size: -
V: TRBV14
CDR3: CASSRLRGDRDYNEQFF

J: TRBJ2-7
size: -
V: TRBV5-4
CDR3: CASSFLGSPEEQYF

J: TRBJ1-1
size: medium-sized
V: TRBV29-1
CDR3: CSVVGPGVDTEAFF

J: TRBJ2-7
size: -
V: TRBV5-1
CDR3: CASSSQTGGGIYEQYF

J: TRBJ2-1
size: large
V: TRBV19
CDR3: CASSISPSAHNEQFF

J: TRBJ2-7
size: -
V: TRBV7-6
CDR3: CASSLGVAGAGEQYF

J: TRBJ1-1
size: medium-sized
V: TRBV7-9
CDR3: CASRYQMNTEAFF

J: TRBJ2-1
size: -
V: TRBV6-1
CDR3: CASSEMVRLAGRNEQFF

J: TRBJ1-1
size: -
V: TRBV30
CDR3: CAFGTPSTEAFF

J: TRBJ2-2
size: -
V: TRBV20-1
CDR3: CSATTSIPNTGELFF

J: TRBJ2-1
size: medium-sized
V: TRBV6-5
CDR3: CASSLLRGGLFF

J: TRBJ1-2
size: -
V: TRBV7-9
CDR3: CASSTRGTGATNYGYTF

J: TRBJ2-2
size: -
V: TRBV10-1
CDR3: CASSEQGAFGELFF